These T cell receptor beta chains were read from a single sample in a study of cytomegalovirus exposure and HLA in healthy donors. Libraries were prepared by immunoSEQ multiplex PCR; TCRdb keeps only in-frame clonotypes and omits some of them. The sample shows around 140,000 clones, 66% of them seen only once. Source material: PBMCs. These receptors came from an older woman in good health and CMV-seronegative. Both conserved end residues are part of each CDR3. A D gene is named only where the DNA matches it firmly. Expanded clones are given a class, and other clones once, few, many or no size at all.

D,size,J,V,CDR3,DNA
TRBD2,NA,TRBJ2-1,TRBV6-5,CASSYGGGGSYNEQFF,TGTGCCAGCAGTTACGGTGGGGGGGGGTCCTACAATGAGCAGTTCTTC
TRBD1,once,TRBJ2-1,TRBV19,CASSKRTGNEQFF,TGTGCCAGTAGTAAAAGGACAGGCAATGAGCAGTTCTTC
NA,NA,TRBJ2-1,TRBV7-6,CASSHIAKRDNEQFF,TGTGCCAGCAGCCACATAGCCAAACGCGACAATGAGCAGTTCTTC
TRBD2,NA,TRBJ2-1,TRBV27,CASSLTSDSSGEQFF,TGTGCCAGCAGTTTAACTAGCGACTCCAGCGGGGAGCAGTTCTTC
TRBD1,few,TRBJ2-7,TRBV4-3,CASAFRTGTGSEQYF,TGCGCCAGCGCATTCCGGACCGGGACAGGGAGCGAGCAGTACTTC
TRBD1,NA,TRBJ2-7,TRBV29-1,CSGGQGADEQYF,TGCAGCGGCGGACAGGGGGCCGACGAGCAGTACTTC
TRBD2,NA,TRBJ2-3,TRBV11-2,CASSLRLAGVGDTQYF,TGTGCCAGCAGCTTAAGGCTAGCGGGAGTTGGAGATACGCAGTATTTT
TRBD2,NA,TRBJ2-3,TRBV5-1,CASSLETSGSGDTQYF,TGCGCCAGCAGCTTGGAGACTAGCGGATCGGGGGATACGCAGTATTTT
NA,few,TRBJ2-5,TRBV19,CASSIRGIQETQYF,TGTGCCAGTAGTATAAGAGGGATCCAAGAGACCCAGTACTTC
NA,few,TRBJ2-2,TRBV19,CASSIGQTNTGELFF,TGTGCCAGTAGTATCGGACAGACGAACACCGGGGAGCTGTTTTTT
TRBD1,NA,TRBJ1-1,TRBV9,CASSVVGTGEAFF,TGTGCCAGCAGCGTAGTAGGGACAGGGGAAGCTTTCTTT
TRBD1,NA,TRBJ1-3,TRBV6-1,CASSEGSTSGTGKRLYF,TGTGCCAGCAGTGAAGGTTCTACTTCCGGGACAGGGAAGCGGCTATATTTT
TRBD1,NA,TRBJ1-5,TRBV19,CASTGQGAQPQHF,TGTGCCAGTACCGGACAGGGTGCCCAGCCCCAGCATTTT
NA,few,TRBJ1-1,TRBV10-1,CAIELALNTEAFF,TGCGCCATCGAGTTAGCGTTGAACACTGAAGCTTTCTTT
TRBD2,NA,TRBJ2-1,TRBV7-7,CASSPWLAGGSYNEQFF,TGTGCTAGCAGCCCCTGGCTCGCGGGGGGATCCTACAATGAGCAGTTCTTC
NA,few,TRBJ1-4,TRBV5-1,CASSSSGGRGEKLFF,TGCGCCAGCAGCTCCTCGGGGGGGCGAGGTGAAAAACTGTTTTTT